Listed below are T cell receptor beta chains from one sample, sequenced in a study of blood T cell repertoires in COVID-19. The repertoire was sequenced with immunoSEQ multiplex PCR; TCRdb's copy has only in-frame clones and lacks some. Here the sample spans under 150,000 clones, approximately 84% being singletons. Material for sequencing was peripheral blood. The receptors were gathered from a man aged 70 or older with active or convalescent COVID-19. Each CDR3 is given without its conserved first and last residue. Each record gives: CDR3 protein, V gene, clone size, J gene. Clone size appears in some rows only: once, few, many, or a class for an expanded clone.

CDR3 protein: ASTRGEAGTEAF; V gene: TRBV5-6; clone size: NA; J gene: TRBJ1-1
CDR3 protein: ASRGTVPNTEAF; V gene: TRBV28; clone size: NA; J gene: TRBJ1-1
CDR3 protein: ASSSIRNYGYT; V gene: TRBV6-1; clone size: NA; J gene: TRBJ1-2
CDR3 protein: ASSPGTGTNYGYT; V gene: TRBV7-2; clone size: NA; J gene: TRBJ1-2
CDR3 protein: ASSVAGATRYEQF; V gene: TRBV6-2/TRBV6-3; clone size: NA; J gene: TRBJ2-1
CDR3 protein: ASSANLQETQY; V gene: TRBV5-1; clone size: NA; J gene: TRBJ2-5
CDR3 protein: ASTLTGSSGNTIY; V gene: TRBV7-6; clone size: NA; J gene: TRBJ1-3
CDR3 protein: ASSYADRGAYEQY; V gene: TRBV6-2/TRBV6-3; clone size: NA; J gene: TRBJ2-7
CDR3 protein: ASSRTGGQDGYT; V gene: TRBV6-5; clone size: NA; J gene: TRBJ1-2
CDR3 protein: ASSLGDSSGANVLT; V gene: TRBV5-1; clone size: once; J gene: TRBJ2-6
CDR3 protein: ASSPRQGRDGYT; V gene: TRBV7-2; clone size: NA; J gene: TRBJ1-2
CDR3 protein: ASSSAARANVLT; V gene: TRBV19; clone size: NA; J gene: TRBJ2-6
CDR3 protein: ASSYAPSAGFPHYEQY; V gene: TRBV6-2/TRBV6-3; clone size: NA; J gene: TRBJ2-7
CDR3 protein: AVSGTLSYEQY; V gene: TRBV2; clone size: few; J gene: TRBJ2-7
CDR3 protein: ATSASDRGSNQPQH; V gene: TRBV24-1; clone size: NA; J gene: TRBJ1-5
CDR3 protein: ASRGRSATNEKLF; V gene: TRBV19; clone size: NA; J gene: TRBJ1-4
CDR3 protein: ASSLRTGGDYGYT; V gene: TRBV11-3; clone size: once; J gene: TRBJ1-2
CDR3 protein: ASSLDRGQPQH; V gene: TRBV11-2; clone size: NA; J gene: TRBJ1-5
CDR3 protein: ASSGTVNTEAF; V gene: TRBV5-6; clone size: NA; J gene: TRBJ1-1
CDR3 protein: ASSDDYGYT; V gene: TRBV25-1; clone size: NA; J gene: TRBJ1-2
CDR3 protein: ASSDRGSSYNEQF; V gene: TRBV9; clone size: NA; J gene: TRBJ2-1
CDR3 protein: ASSLGDDRNTEAF; V gene: TRBV5-1; clone size: few; J gene: TRBJ1-1
CDR3 protein: ASSAGQVGGTEAF; V gene: TRBV5-1; clone size: NA; J gene: TRBJ1-1
CDR3 protein: ASSQGGSLGQETQY; V gene: TRBV14; clone size: NA; J gene: TRBJ2-5
CDR3 protein: ASRLAGASTDTQY; V gene: TRBV12-2; clone size: once; J gene: TRBJ2-3
CDR3 protein: ASSSRENTEAF; V gene: TRBV21-1; clone size: NA; J gene: TRBJ1-1
CDR3 protein: AWTSVSGGHT; V gene: TRBV30; clone size: NA; J gene: TRBJ1-2
CDR3 protein: ASSSLQDRVNQPQH; V gene: TRBV5-5; clone size: NA; J gene: TRBJ1-5
CDR3 protein: ASSPPGRAGAGDTQY; V gene: TRBV18; clone size: NA; J gene: TRBJ2-3
CDR3 protein: ASFGATEAF; V gene: TRBV5-1; clone size: NA; J gene: TRBJ1-1
CDR3 protein: ASSTGIPLYEQY; V gene: TRBV5-1; clone size: NA; J gene: TRBJ2-7
CDR3 protein: ASSYDTGSNTEAF; V gene: TRBV6-5; clone size: NA; J gene: TRBJ1-1
CDR3 protein: ASSRPASGDSYNEQF; V gene: TRBV7-9; clone size: NA; J gene: TRBJ2-1
CDR3 protein: ASSVGVLAGDKDTQY; V gene: TRBV9; clone size: NA; J gene: TRBJ2-3
CDR3 protein: ASSDSHSWANVLT; V gene: TRBV25-1; clone size: once; J gene: TRBJ2-6
CDR3 protein: ASTRGPNRQRNEQF; V gene: TRBV3-1/TRBV3-2; clone size: few; J gene: TRBJ2-1
CDR3 protein: ASSRPEGAGNQPQH; V gene: TRBV19; clone size: NA; J gene: TRBJ1-5
CDR3 protein: ASSMAGAYGYT; V gene: TRBV19; clone size: once; J gene: TRBJ1-2
CDR3 protein: ATRGGTTTNEKLF; V gene: TRBV10-3; clone size: NA; J gene: TRBJ1-4